These 28 T cell receptor beta chains originate from one sample sequenced in a study of patients and donors after allogeneic stem cell transplantation. TCRdb recomputed calls from the RT-PCR reads with MiXCR, one row per CDR3 protein. Among tens of thousands of distinct CDR3 sequences listed, 4% to 5% were seen once. The sequencing input was blood, either unsorted or a sorted T cell fraction (not recorded which). The receptors were sampled from a human donor who was either an allogeneic HSCT recipient or a stem cell or donor lymphocyte infusion donor (not recorded which). It is not recorded whose cells these are; they may come from a transplant donor.

This clonotype showed up many times. The J gene is TRBJ1-2, the V gene TRBV3-1; TRBD1 might be the D (6 bases). V lost 2 bases to trimming and J lost 5 bases, with 18 bases between them. CDR3 size: 16 residues. Per germline, CDR1 LGHDT and CDR2 YNNKEL (reference sequence). This chain's CDR3 is CASSQKGGPLFYGYTF. CDR3 in DNA: TGTGCCAGCAGCCAAAAGGGGGGACCTCTTTTTTATGGCTACACCTTC.

The sample holds many counts of this clonotype. The chain uses TRBV29-1 and TRBJ1-2, with 9 nucleotides matching TRBD1. This CDR3 is built from 13 residues. The germline gives CDR1 SQVTM, CDR2 ANQGSEA. Trimming cost V 5 bases and J 4 bases; bases outside gene matches: 5. The CDR3 bases are TGCAGCGTTCTACTGACAGGGGGCTATGGCTACACCTTC. Protein product: CSVLLTGGYGYTF.

This clonotype occurred a few times. The rearrangement joins TRBV18 to TRBJ1-1, with a tentative D call TRBD1 (6 bases). The CDR3 spans 15 residues. Trimming took off 0 bases at V and 4 bases at J, with 12 bases between the two ends. The germline gives CDR1 KGHSH, CDR2 LQKENI. The CDR3 spells CASSPPNRDATEAFF. The CDR3 DNA reads as TGTGCCAGCTCACCACCGAACAGGGATGCCACTGAAGCTTTCTTT.

Many counts were recorded for this clonotype. This sequence joins TRBV12-3 or TRBV12-4 and TRBJ1-6; 8 bases agree with TRBD1. CDR3 length: 15 amino acids. J was trimmed by 7 bases and V by 7 bases; bases with no gene match: 9. The CDR3 is CASTLGGQVNSPLHF. The CDR3 DNA reads as TGTGCCAGCACCCTAGGGGGACAGGTGAATTCACCCCTCCACTTT.

This clonotype showed up many times. The J gene is TRBJ1-3, the V gene TRBV20-1, with D possibly being TRBD1 (5 bases). The CDR3 totals 14 residues. V shed 3 bases and J shed 4 bases, with 13 bases lying between them. In germline, CDR1 is DFQATT, CDR2 SNEGSKA (reference sequence). The CDR3 DNA follows: TGCAGTGCTAGTAGGGGCCATGAGGGAAACACCATATATTTT. This gives the protein CSASRGHEGNTIYF.

In its sample, this clonotype is medium-sized. This rearrangement joins TRBV6-1 to TRBJ2-2; 8 nucleotides agree with TRBD1. Germline assignment: CDR1 MNHNS and CDR2 SASEGT. This CDR3 has 13 residues. Trimming took 9 bases from V and 1 from J; bases not matched to a gene: 1. The CDR3 DNA is TGTGCCAGTGACAGGGGGAACACCGGGGAGCTGTTTTTT. Its translation is CASDRGNTGELFF.

This clonotype was counted at least ten times. This sequence joins TRBV3-1 and TRBJ1-2; TRBD1 agrees at 7 bases. In germline, CDR1 is LGHDT, CDR2 YNNKEL (reference sequence). The V gene end was trimmed by 9 bases and the J gene end by 5 bases; junction bases not matched to a gene: 15. The CDR3 covers 15 residues. CDR3 bases: TGTGCCAGTAGGGACAGTCGCTACGCGTTTTATGGCTACACCTTC. It translates to CASRDSRYAFYGYTF.

V usage is TRBV6-5 and J usage is TRBJ2-1; D unresolved. Germline lookup yields CDR1 MNHEY and CDR2 SVGAGI. The length of the CDR3 is 13 residues. Trimming removed 0 bases from V and 9 bases from J, with 9 bases in between. This chain's CDR3 is CASSYSAKAEQFF. DNA of the CDR3: TGTGCCAGCAGTTACTCGGCGAAAGCTGAGCAGTTCTTC.

At least ten counts were recorded for this clonotype. The chain recombines TRBV24-1 with TRBJ1-5; unclear D gene. The ends were cut back, 0 bases at V and 12 bases at J, with 8 bases in the middle. CDR1 and CDR2 from the germline V gene are KGHDR and SFDVKD. This CDR3 is built from 12 residues. The CDR3 loop reads CATSDLGGGQHF. The CDR3 DNA follows: TGTGCCACCAGTGATTTGGGAGGAGGCCAGCATTTT.

The sample holds many counts of this clonotype. The gene calls are TRBV29-1 and TRBJ1-1; no clear D. This CDR3 comprises 13 residues. Trimming removed 3 bases at V and 0 bases at J, with 8 bases between. The germline V gene encodes CDR1 SQVTM and CDR2 ANQGSEA. The CDR3 DNA reads TGCAGCGTTGACGGCCGGATGAACACTGAAGCTTTCTTT. It translates to CSVDGRMNTEAFF.

This clonotype has at least ten counts. This chain connects TRBV20-1 to TRBJ1-1; TRBD1 matches 7 bases. Germline CDR1 reads DFQATT; CDR2 reads SNEGSKA (reference sequence). J gave up 4 bases and V 3 bases, and 5 bases lay outside the gene matches. The CDR3 loop spans 13 amino acids. The CDR3 coding sequence is TGCAGTGCTAGGGCAGGGGGGATCACTGAAGCTTTCTTT. Residues: CSARAGGITEAFF.

A few counts support this clonotype. V and J are TRBV6-2 or TRBV6-3 and TRBJ2-2; either TRBD1 or TRBD2 may fit D (7 bases each). Trimming took 0 bases from V and 3 from J, leaving 11 bases between them. The CDR3 is made up of 16 amino acids. CDR1 and CDR2 from the germline V gene are MNHEY and SVGEGT. In DNA form, the CDR3 reads TGTGCCAGCAGTTACTCGGGAGGGGGCTACACCGGGGAGCTGTTTTTT. It yields the protein CASSYSGGGYTGELFF.

The chain links TRBV5-1 to TRBJ1-6; possible D gene TRBD1, 5 bases. Germline CDR1 reads SGHRS; CDR2 reads YFSETQ. The ends were cut back, 0 bases at V and 7 bases at J, with 11 bases in the middle. The CDR3 is 15 amino acids. The CDR3 DNA follows: TGCGCCAGCAGCTTGGGAGCAGGGCCCAATTCACCCCTCCACTTT. It encodes CASSLGAGPNSPLHF.

Many counts were recorded for this clonotype. This chain uses TRBV20-1 with TRBJ2-1, with 7 positions matching TRBD1. The CDR3 runs 16 residues. Germline assignment: CDR1 DFQATT and CDR2 SNEGSKA (reference sequence). Unmatched junction bases numbered 12, after V lost 0 bases and J lost 7 bases. The CDR3 nucleotides read TGCAGTGCTAGAGAGAGAGCTCCGGGACAGAGAAATGAGCAGTTCTTC. It yields the protein CSARERAPGQRNEQFF.

This clonotype was seen ten or more times. This chain joins TRBV5-1 and TRBJ1-5; D remains ambiguous. V was shortened by 4 bases and J by 6 bases, with 14 bases between the two germline ends. CDR1 is SGHRS and CDR2 is YFSETQ in the germline V gene. This CDR3 is built from 14 residues. DNA of the CDR3: TGCGCCAGCAGCACGGACGGGCAGAGTCAGCCCCAGCATTTT. Protein: CASSTDGQSQPQHF.

The chain has TRBV5-1 and TRBJ2-7; 10 positions agree with TRBD2. After removal of 0 bases from V and 5 bases from J, the junction contained 5 bases not matched to a gene. The CDR3 runs to 15 residues. CDR1 and CDR2 from the germline V gene are SGHRS and YFSETQ. CDR3 region: CASSLAPSGSNEQYF. CDR3 DNA: TGCGCCAGCAGCTTGGCGCCTAGCGGGAGTAACGAGCAGTACTTC.

At least ten counts were recorded for this clonotype. CDR3 coding DNA: TGTGCCAGCAACATAATGGGAGAGACCCAGTACTTC. Translation gives CASNIMGETQYF. The rearrangement links TRBV2 to TRBJ2-5; D call uncertain. This CDR3 spans 12 amino acids. Germline assignment: CDR1 SNHLY and CDR2 FYNNEI. V lost 7 bases and J lost 4, with 10 bases in between.

This clonotype appeared many times. The rearrangement uses TRBV3-1 and TRBJ1-1; D gene unclear. V dropped 3 bases and J dropped 1 base, with 9 bases sitting between them. The CDR3 loop spans 14 amino acids. Germline loops: CDR1 LGHDT, CDR2 YNNKEL (reference sequence). The CDR3 region has the DNA TGTGCCAGCAGCCACGACGTAGGGAACACTGAAGCTTTCTTT. Translated, it gives CASSHDVGNTEAFF.

This clonotype is medium-sized within its sample. CDR3 DNA sequence: TGCGCCAGCAGCTACGGACAGGGCGTCGAGCAGTACTTC. Protein sequence: CASSYGQGVEQYF. The chain uses TRBV5-1 and TRBJ2-7, with 8 bases fitting TRBD1. This CDR3 spans 13 amino acids. Losses at the gene ends were 3 bases for V and 6 bases for J; bases not matched to a gene: 5. Germline lookup yields CDR1 SGHRS and CDR2 YFSETQ.

This clonotype has ten or more counts. V gene TRBV3-1 combines with J gene TRBJ1-5; unclear D gene. Germline V lookup: CDR1 LGHDT, CDR2 YNNKEL (reference sequence). With 0 bases removed from V and 6 bases from J, the gap between germline ends came to 6 bases. This CDR3 region has 13 residues. This CDR3 reads CASSQDVSQPQHF. The CDR3 DNA reads as TGTGCCAGCAGCCAAGATGTAAGTCAGCCCCAGCATTTT.

This chain links TRBV2 with TRBJ2-3, with TRBD1 matching 8 bases. The V segment lost 8 bases and the J segment 2 bases; nucleotides outside the gene matches: 9. Germline CDR1 is SNHLY and CDR2 is FYNNEI. The length of the CDR3 is 15 residues. The DNA of the CDR3 is TGTGCCAGCGAATTAGACAGGGGACACACAGATACGCAGTATTTT. Translated: CASELDRGHTDTQYF.

The table lists this clonotype with many counts. V is TRBV12-3 or TRBV12-4 and J is TRBJ2-1; TRBD1 or TRBD2 may be the D gene (5 bases each). This CDR3 has 11 amino acids. The ends were cut back, 7 bases at V and 9 bases at J, with 10 bases in the middle. CDR3: CASTRGGEQFF. In nucleotides, the CDR3 is TGTGCCAGCACCCGGGGCGGTGAGCAGTTCTTC.

This clonotype has at least ten counts. The chain employs TRBV4-1 and TRBJ2-1; 8 nucleotides line up with TRBD2. The trim removed 0 bases at V and 7 bases at J, leaving 17 bases unmatched. Germline CDR1 MGHRA, CDR2 YSYEKL. The CDR3 totals 19 residues. The CDR3 loop reads CASSQDPPGGTSLINEQFF. The DNA of the CDR3 is TGCGCCAGCAGCCAAGATCCCCCTGGAGGGACTAGTTTAATAAATGAGCAGTTCTTC.

This clonotype was seen many times. The rearrangement links TRBV18 to TRBJ2-7; 7 nucleotides agree with TRBD2. This CDR3 is built from 15 residues. CDR1 KGHSH and CDR2 LQKENI come from the germline V gene. With 7 bases clipped from V and 7 bases from J, the junction kept 16 bases outside the gene matches. The CDR3 bases are TGTGCCAGCTTGATGAGCGGGACTTCCTACGAGGAGCAGTACTTC. Translating gives CASLMSGTSYEEQYF.

This clonotype has only a few counts. J is TRBJ2-1 and V is TRBV20-1; 11 bases map to TRBD2. The CDR3 has 14 residues. Looked up from germline, CDR1 is DFQATT and CDR2 is SNEGSKA (reference sequence). Unmatched junction bases numbered 7, after V lost 5 bases and J lost 7 bases. The CDR3 region is CSAALAGAGNEQFF. For the CDR3, the DNA is TGCAGTGCTGCACTAGCGGGGGCTGGTAATGAGCAGTTCTTC.

This clonotype was picked up many times. The genes are TRBV7-9 and TRBJ2-7; no clear D. V was shortened by 1 base and J by 2 bases, with 3 bases between the two germline ends. The CDR3 is 12 residues long. CDR1 is SEHNR and CDR2 is FQNEAQ in the germline V gene (reference sequence). The CDR3 nucleotides read TGTGCCAGCAGCTTAGGAGCCTACGAGCAGTACTTC. Its protein is CASSLGAYEQYF.

This clonotype was found many times. The V gene is TRBV2, the J gene TRBJ2-3; 12 nucleotides align to TRBD2. This CDR3 is 18 amino acids long. The germline CDR1 and CDR2 sequences are SNHLY and FYNNEI. The ends lost 3 bases at V and 0 bases at J; junction bases unmatched: 7. CDR3 amino acids: CASSDWTSGTLSTDTQYF. CDR3 in DNA: TGTGCCAGCAGTGACTGGACTAGCGGGACCCTTAGCACAGATACGCAGTATTTT.

This clonotype has a count of ten or more. The V call is TRBV30, the J call TRBJ2-7, with unresolved D. Deletions cut 0 bases from V and 1 base from J, with 1 base between. The CDR3 is 11 residues long. CDR1 is GTSNPN and CDR2 is SVGIG in the germline V gene (reference sequence). Here the CDR3 reads CAWSVSYEQYF. Here the CDR3 DNA reads TGTGCCTGGAGTGTTTCCTACGAGCAGTACTTC.